The rows below give T cell receptor beta chains drawn from one sample of a study of T cells expressing NK-cell markers. From its re-call of the 5' RACE reads, TCRdb lists each CDR3 protein once, without DNA. The sample holds a few hundred thousand distinct CDR3 sequences. Sequenced sample: blood T cells: a sorted CD56 or NKG2C T cell subset, CD4+ or CD8+ T cells, or bulk PBMC T cells (not recorded which). The receptors were gathered from a man aged 18-75 years in good health. CDR3s include the opening cysteine and the closing phenylalanine or tryptophan. The order of the fields is J gene, V gene, CDR3 protein.

TRBJ1-2 TRBV12-3/TRBV12-4 CASSLTGGSSGYTF
TRBJ2-6 TRBV18 CASSPYGTGSSGANVLTF
TRBJ2-7 TRBV24-1 CATSDSDRPGEQYF
TRBJ1-2 TRBV9 CASSAGDREATYGYTF
TRBJ1-4 TRBV20-1 CSARARQGWTNEKLFF
TRBJ1-5 TRBV2 CASRKQGAGYNQPQHF
TRBJ2-1 TRBV15 CATSSARVKRANNEQFF
TRBJ2-4 TRBV27 CASSPWTGVSGKNIQYF
TRBJ2-1 TRBV3-1 CASSQGVREVRGSEQFF
TRBJ1-5 TRBV6-1 CASRRTGNQPQHF
TRBJ2-5 TRBV12-3/TRBV12-4 CASSLVPLADPRETQYF
TRBJ2-1 TRBV5-4 CASSAKYNEQFF
TRBJ2-7 TRBV3-1 CASSQGSTLRDTYEQYF
TRBJ1-6 TRBV5-1 CASSLAGGGRSPLHF
TRBJ2-3 TRBV6-6 CASSRTATDTQYF
TRBJ2-3 TRBV11-3 CASSLSGDTQYF
TRBJ1-5 TRBV6-6 CASSGDSNQPQHF
TRBJ2-7 TRBV5-1 CASSADRENTYEQYF
TRBJ2-2 TRBV5-4 CASRDRGRGGNTGELFF
TRBJ1-5 TRBV6-1 CASSRGGARGNQPQHF
TRBJ2-1 TRBV9 CASSVLGTSGGEQFF
TRBJ1-2 TRBV2 CASLYTKTNYGYTF
TRBJ2-1 TRBV9 CASSVGPLDEQFF
TRBJ1-1 TRBV6-5 CASSYSGTGALEAFF
TRBJ2-5 TRBV6-2/TRBV6-3 CASSYGGMEPTSGVLQETQYF
TRBJ1-5 TRBV14 CASSQGGVGNQPQHF